Listed here are 18 T cell receptor beta chains from one sample, sequenced in a study of blood T cell repertoires in COVID-19. Assay: immunoSEQ multiplex PCR; the TCRdb copy retains only in-frame clones and omits some. The sample carries fewer than 85,000 clones, approximately 88% recorded once. Sequencing input: peripheral blood. These receptors all stem from a man in his fifties with active COVID-19.

This clone was detected only once. The gene calls are TRBV28 and TRBJ2-5, with 14 bases lining up with TRBD2. Germline assignment: CDR1 MDHEN and CDR2 SYDVKM. CDR3 length: 15 residues. With 5 bases clipped from V and 7 bases from J, the junction kept 6 bases outside the gene matches. This CDR3 is CASSGGLAGARTQYF. The CDR3 DNA sequence: TGTGCCAGCAGTGGGGGACTAGCGGGAGCACGGACCCAGTACTTC.

Only a few counts were recorded for this clone. V and J are TRBV19 and TRBJ2-5; 8 bases map to TRBD2. The V segment lost 6 bases and the J segment 3 bases; nucleotides outside the gene matches: 3. Germline lookup yields CDR1 LNHDA and CDR2 SQIVND (reference sequence). CDR3 size: 13 residues. The CDR3: CASRQLAEETQYF. CDR3 sequence (DNA): TGTGCCAGTAGGCAACTAGCGGAAGAGACCCAGTACTTC.

The chain couples TRBV6-4 to TRBJ2-1, with 9 bases aligning to TRBD2. Germline trimming cut 3 bases from V and 9 bases from J; bases unmatched to any gene: 12. The CDR3 runs 16 residues. CDR1 is MRHNA and CDR2 is SNTAGT in the germline V gene. The CDR3 DNA reads TGTGCCAGCAGTGAAAGGGGCGGGAGGGCTAAGGTTGAGCAGTTCTTC. Its translation is CASSERGGRAKVEQFF.

V is TRBV6-5 and J is TRBJ1-1, with D hard to call. CDR1 and CDR2 from the germline V gene are MNHEY and SVGAGI. The CDR3 covers 12 residues. V shed 6 bases and J shed 1 base, with 6 bases lying between them. The CDR3 coding sequence is TGTGCCAGCAGAACCGGGAACACTGAAGCTTTCTTT. It yields the protein CASRTGNTEAFF.

The chain links TRBV28 to TRBJ1-5, with unresolved D. This CDR3 spans 14 amino acids. V was trimmed by 0 bases and J by 7 bases, leaving 10 bases between them. Germline loops: CDR1 MDHEN, CDR2 SYDVKM. This CDR3 reads CASSLWGSRQPQHF. The CDR3, as DNA: TGTGCCAGCAGTTTATGGGGTTCGCGGCAGCCCCAGCATTTT.

The rearrangement uses TRBV7-3 and TRBJ2-6; the match to TRBD1 covers 11 bases. The CDR3 extends over 15 amino acids. The germline CDR1 and CDR2 sequences are SGHTA and FQGTGA. The CDR3 here is CATGTGGSGANVLTF. The CDR3 nucleotides are TGTGCTACGGGGACAGGGGGCTCTGGGGCCAACGTCCTGACTTTC.

This chain uses TRBV2 with TRBJ2-5; a possible D gene is TRBD2 (5 bases). CDR1 SNHLY and CDR2 FYNNEI come from the germline V gene. The V gene lost 6 bases and the J gene lost 12 bases, with 29 bases spanning the gap. The CDR3 length is 16 residues. The CDR3, as DNA: TGTGCCAGCAGCCCCCGAGCATCGAGCGGAGAAGAGAGGAAGTACTTC. It is translated as CASSPRASSGEERKYF.

The chain combines TRBV7-2 with TRBJ2-2, with 9 bases aligning to TRBD2. CDR1 and CDR2 (germline): SGHTA, FQGNSA. Trimming took 5 bases from V and 5 from J; bases not matched to a gene: 9. This CDR3 is built from 16 residues. CDR3 amino acids: CASSPPPGLATGELFF. The CDR3 DNA sequence: TGTGCCAGCAGCCCTCCACCGGGACTAGCTACCGGGGAGCTGTTTTTT.

This clone has just one count. CDR3 in amino acids: CSVAGQGMQQYF. DNA for the CDR3: TGCAGCGTGGCGGGACAGGGAATGCAGCAGTACTTC. V gene TRBV29-1 combines with J gene TRBJ2-7, with 9 nucleotides matching TRBD1. Per germline, CDR1 SQVTM and CDR2 ANQGSEA. CDR3 length: 12 amino acids. Germline trimming cut 6 bases from V and 8 bases from J; bases unmatched to any gene: 8.

This clone is a singleton in its sample. This sequence joins TRBV2 and TRBJ1-2, with 7 bases identical to TRBD1. CDR3 length equals 15 residues. Germline V gene sequence: CDR1 SNHLY, CDR2 FYNNEI. Trimming at V came to 0 bases and at J to 5 bases, leaving 6 bases not matched to a gene. CDR3 loop: CASSEAAGGLYGYTF. Here the CDR3 DNA reads TGTGCCAGCAGTGAAGCGGCAGGGGGGCTTTATGGCTACACCTTC.

This chain links TRBV5-5 with TRBJ1-5; D uncertain. V shed 1 base and J shed 6 bases, with 11 bases lying between them. CDR1 and CDR2 from the germline V gene are SGHKS and YYEKEE (reference sequence). This CDR3 comprises 14 residues. The CDR3 loop reads CASSLSGYGQPQHF. CDR3 nucleotide sequence: TGTGCCAGCAGCTTGAGCGGTTACGGTCAGCCCCAGCATTTT.

CDR3 DNA: TGTGCCAGCAGCTTTGAGGATGGCACTGAAGCTTTCTTT. Protein product: CASSFEDGTEAFF. The chain uses TRBV5-6 and TRBJ1-1; D gene ambiguous. V was trimmed by 2 bases and J by 4 bases, leaving 9 bases between them. This CDR3 spans 13 amino acids. Germline CDR1 reads SGHDT; CDR2 reads YYEEEE.

The chain employs TRBV3-1 (or the pseudogene TRBV3-2) and TRBJ1-2, with 9 bases that match TRBD1. V lost 1 base, J lost 8 bases, and 8 bases stayed unmatched. The length of the CDR3 is 15 residues. Germline loops: CDR1 LGHDT, CDR2 YNNKEL (reference sequence). CDR3: CASSQADRGPSGYTF. Here the CDR3 DNA reads TGTGCCAGCAGCCAAGCGGACAGGGGCCCCTCCGGCTACACCTTC.

The rearrangement uses TRBV25-1 and TRBJ2-1; 7 bases match TRBD1. The CDR3 has 16 amino acids. CDR1 is MGHDK and CDR2 is SYGVNS in the germline V gene. V lost 4 bases, J lost 4 bases, and 10 bases stayed unmatched. Written as DNA, the CDR3 is TGTGCCAGCAGTGTAAGACAGGGTGGGGTTTACAATGAGCAGTTCTTC. Translation gives CASSVRQGGVYNEQFF.

This clone has just one count. The CDR3 nucleotides are TGTGCCAGCAGCCAAGAGGGACTTCCTAAGCAGTTCTTC. It yields the protein CASSQEGLPKQFF. V usage is TRBV4-2 and J usage is TRBJ2-1; D may be TRBD2 (6 bases). Germline lookup yields CDR1 LGHNA and CDR2 YNFKEQ. This CDR3 has 13 amino acids. Trimming took 0 bases from V and 11 from J, leaving 11 bases between them.

The CDR3: CASSQGGYYEQYF. The CDR3, as DNA: TGTGCCAGCAGTCAGGGCGGATACTACGAGCAGTACTTC. V gene TRBV27 combines with J gene TRBJ2-7, with D possibly TRBD1 on 5 matching bases. The CDR3 sequence is 13 residues long. Trimming shortened V by 5 bases and J by 3 bases, and 11 bases separated the two germline ends. CDR1 and CDR2 from the germline V gene are MNHEY and SMNVEV (reference sequence).

This rearrangement joins TRBV27 to TRBJ1-2; TRBD1 matches at 7 bases. The V gene's germline CDR1 is MNHEY and CDR2 SMNVEV (reference sequence). J lost 1 base, V lost 6 bases, and 11 bases had no gene match. The CDR3 spans 16 residues. CDR3 sequence (DNA): TGTGCCAGCAGGAAACTTCCGGGACAGAGTAACTATGGCTACACCTTC. Protein sequence: CASRKLPGQSNYGYTF.

V gene TRBV11-3 combines with J gene TRBJ2-1, with TRBD2 matching 12 bases. V was pared by 5 bases and J by 2 bases, with 1 base of the junction left unmatched. CDR3 length: 15 residues. Per germline, CDR1 SGHNT and CDR2 YENEEA. CDR3 amino acids: CASSRLAGAYNEQFF. CDR3 nucleotide sequence: TGTGCCAGCAGCCGACTAGCGGGGGCCTACAATGAGCAGTTCTTC.